This T cell receptor beta chain was sequenced for a study of blood T cells in healthy people across ages. A second PCR, run for about 6 to 11 cycles, used a sample-barcoded 5' primer plus a J-beta primer mix. TCRdb recomputed calls from the 5' RACE reads with MiXCR, one row per CDR3 protein. The sample carries some 1.7 million distinct CDR3 sequences, approximately 28% recorded once. Comments on this clonotype: Its antigen is not identified.

Regarding the study as a whole: Diversity of TCR beta per million T cells declined in a roughly linear way with age.

With 3 bases removed from V and 10 bases from J, the gap between germline ends came to 22 bases. There are 16 residues in the CDR3. From germline, CDR1 is KGHSH and CDR2 LQKENI. Isolation per sample recovered at least 7 million PBMCs. This sequence originates from a woman in her 30s in good health. Sequenced: blood. The V gene is TRBV18, the J gene TRBJ2-4; D perhaps matches TRBD2 (6 bases). The CDR3 protein is CASSPGGLASGRIQYF. CDR3 nucleotide sequence: TGTGCCAGCTCACCGGGCGGGCTAGCGAGCGGGCGAATTCAGTACTTC.